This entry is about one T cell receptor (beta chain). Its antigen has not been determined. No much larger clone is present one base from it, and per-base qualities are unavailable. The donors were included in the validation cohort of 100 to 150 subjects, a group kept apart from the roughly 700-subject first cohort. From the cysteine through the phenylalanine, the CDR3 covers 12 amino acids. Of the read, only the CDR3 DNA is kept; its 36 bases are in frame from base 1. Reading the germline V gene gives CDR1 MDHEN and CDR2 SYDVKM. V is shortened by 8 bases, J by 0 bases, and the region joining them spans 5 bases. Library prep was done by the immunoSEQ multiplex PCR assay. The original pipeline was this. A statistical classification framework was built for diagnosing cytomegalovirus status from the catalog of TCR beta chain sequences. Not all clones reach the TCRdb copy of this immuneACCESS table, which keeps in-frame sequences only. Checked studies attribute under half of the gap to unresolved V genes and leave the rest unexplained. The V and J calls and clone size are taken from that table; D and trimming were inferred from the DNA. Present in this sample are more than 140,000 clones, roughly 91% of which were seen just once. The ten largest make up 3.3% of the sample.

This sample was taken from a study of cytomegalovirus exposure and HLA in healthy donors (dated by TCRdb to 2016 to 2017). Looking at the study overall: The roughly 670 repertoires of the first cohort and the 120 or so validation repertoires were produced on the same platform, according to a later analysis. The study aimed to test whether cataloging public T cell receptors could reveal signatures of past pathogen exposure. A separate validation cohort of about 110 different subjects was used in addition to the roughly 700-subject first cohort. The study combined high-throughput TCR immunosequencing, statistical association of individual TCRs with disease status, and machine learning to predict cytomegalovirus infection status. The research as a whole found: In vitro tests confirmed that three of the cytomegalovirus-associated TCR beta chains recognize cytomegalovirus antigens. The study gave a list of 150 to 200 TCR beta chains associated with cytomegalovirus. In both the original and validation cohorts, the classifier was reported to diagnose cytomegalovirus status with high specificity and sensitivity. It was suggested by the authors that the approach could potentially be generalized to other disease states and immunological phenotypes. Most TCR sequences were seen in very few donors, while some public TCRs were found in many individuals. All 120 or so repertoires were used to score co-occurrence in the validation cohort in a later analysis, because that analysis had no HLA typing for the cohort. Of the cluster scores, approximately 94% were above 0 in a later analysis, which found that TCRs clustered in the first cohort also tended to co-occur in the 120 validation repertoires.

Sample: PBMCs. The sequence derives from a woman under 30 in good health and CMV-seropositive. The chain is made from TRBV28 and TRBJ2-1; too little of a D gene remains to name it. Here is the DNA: TGTGCCAGCGCGAGCTCCTACAATGAGCAGTTCTTC. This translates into CASASSYNEQFF.